These 18 T cell receptor beta chains share one sample of origin, sequenced in a study of T cells in Graves' hyperthyroidism and ophthalmopathy. The CDR3 regions of TCR beta were amplified from RNA transcripts. RT-PCR in the first round (using the HTBI primer set) targeted the TCR CDR3. In TCRdb, the multiplex PCR reads were re-called with MiXCR into one record per CDR3 protein. This table has 400,000 or so distinct CDR3 sequences, about 15% appearing once. The sample taken for sequencing was blood. All receptors come from a woman aged 55 to 70 with Graves' ophthalmopathy.

This clonotype was seen many times. CDR3 sequence: CAWRFAGSQEKLFF. CDR3 DNA: TGTGCCTGGAGGTTCGCAGGGAGTCAGGAAAAACTGTTTTTT. V and J are TRBV30 and TRBJ1-4, with TRBD1 as a possible D gene (5 bases). CDR1 and CDR2 (germline): GTSNPN, SVGIG (reference sequence). The CDR3 is 14 amino acids. V lost 3 bases, J lost 8 bases, and 16 bases lay in between.

This clonotype came up many times. The chain combines TRBV5-1 with TRBJ2-2, with 9 bases that match TRBD2. The CDR3 runs to 17 residues. Trimming removed 0 bases from V and 0 bases from J; junction bases left unmatched: 3. Germline V gene sequence: CDR1 SGHRS, CDR2 YFSETQ. The CDR3 reads CASSLASGAPNTGELFF. Here the CDR3 DNA reads TGCGCCAGCAGCTTGGCTAGCGGGGCTCCGAACACCGGGGAGCTGTTTTTT.

This clonotype was found many times. This chain links TRBV28 with TRBJ1-1; no reliable D call. V lost 3 bases and J 4 bases, leaving 3 bases between the germline ends. Germline lookup yields CDR1 MDHEN and CDR2 SYDVKM. There are 11 residues in the CDR3. The chain's CDR3 is CASSFFTEAFF. DNA of the CDR3: TGTGCCAGCAGTTTTTTCACTGAAGCTTTCTTT.

In this sample, this clonotype turned up many times. This chain links TRBV11-2 with TRBJ2-3; possible D gene TRBD2, 5 bases. The V end was cut by 3 bases, the J end by 6 bases, with 13 bases between. Germline-derived CDR1 and CDR2 are SGHAT and FQNNGV. The CDR3 is made up of 14 amino acids. The CDR3: CASSFGPRGDTQYF. CDR3 coding DNA: TGTGCCAGCAGCTTCGGACCTAGAGGGGATACGCAGTATTTT.

Many counts were recorded for this clonotype. This chain connects TRBV2 to TRBJ2-1, with 7 nucleotides matching TRBD1. Germline lookup yields CDR1 SNHLY and CDR2 FYNNEI. With 6 bases clipped from V and 3 bases from J, the junction kept 5 bases outside the gene matches. CDR3 length: 14 residues. The CDR3: CASRARGNYNEQFF. In DNA, the CDR3 is TGTGCCAGCAGAGCCAGGGGGAACTACAATGAGCAGTTCTTC.

In its sample, this clonotype was seen many times. This rearrangement joins TRBV5-1 to TRBJ2-3; tentatively, D is TRBD2 (5 bases). This CDR3 has 13 residues. In germline, CDR1 is SGHRS, CDR2 YFSETQ. The germline V and J ends were trimmed by 8 bases and 0 bases, with 10 bases remaining between them. The CDR3 protein is CARSGGSTDTQYF. For the CDR3, the DNA is TGCGCCAGGAGCGGAGGAAGCACAGATACGCAGTATTTT.

This clonotype was detected ten times or more. This chain links TRBV5-1 with TRBJ2-7; 11 nucleotides align to TRBD2. J was trimmed by 5 bases and V by 4 bases; bases with no gene match: 5. Germline loops: CDR1 SGHRS, CDR2 YFSETQ. The CDR3 is 14 amino acids. The CDR3, as DNA: TGCGCCAGCAGCCCCCGACTAGCGGGACACGAGCAGTACTTC. Protein sequence: CASSPRLAGHEQYF.

This clonotype was found a few times. CDR3 sequence: CASSSGTGSTGELFF. The DNA for the CDR3 is TGTGCCAGCTCTTCCGGGACAGGGTCCACCGGGGAGCTGTTTTTT. The rearrangement uses TRBV18 and TRBJ2-2; 9 nucleotides match TRBD1. Germline CDR1 and CDR2: KGHSH and LQKENI. There are 15 residues in the CDR3. J gave up 4 bases and V 6 bases, and 6 bases lay outside the gene matches.

This clonotype showed up just a few times. V usage is TRBV10-3 and J usage is TRBJ1-2; no firm D call. The CDR3 extends over 14 amino acids. V lost 0 bases and J 1 base, leaving 6 bases between the germline ends. Germline V CDR1 and CDR2: ENHRY, SYGVKD. CDR3 sequence reads: CAISESGVNYGYTF. DNA for the CDR3: TGTGCCATCAGTGAGTCCGGTGTTAACTATGGCTACACCTTC.

This clonotype has a handful of counts. The J gene is TRBJ1-1, the V gene TRBV12-3 or TRBV12-4; TRBD1 matches 7 bases. V lost 10 bases, J lost 4 bases, and 9 bases stayed unmatched. CDR3 length equals 13 residues. The CDR3 region has the DNA TGTGCCACCAGAGTCCAGGGGGGCACTGAAGCTTTCTTT. It translates to CATRVQGGTEAFF.

The chain couples TRBV28 to TRBJ1-2; TRBD1 matches 12 bases. Germline-derived CDR1 and CDR2 are MDHEN and SYDVKM. The length of the CDR3 is 16 residues. With V trimmed by 2 bases and J by 3 bases, 4 bases remained unmatched. CDR3 region: CASSLGGQGADYGYTF. CDR3 bases: TGTGCCAGCAGTTTAGGGGGACAGGGGGCGGACTATGGCTACACCTTC.

This clonotype was observed a handful of times. The chain is built from TRBV7-3 and TRBJ1-2; D gene ambiguous. The CDR3 spans 13 residues. Germline lookup yields CDR1 SGHTA and CDR2 FQGTGA. Trimming removed 1 base from V and 7 bases from J, with 10 bases in between. As DNA, the CDR3 is TGTGCCAGCAGCTTAATCCCGGGGTTTGGCTACACCTTC. Encoded protein: CASSLIPGFGYTF.

This chain joins TRBV6-1 and TRBJ1-1, with TRBD1 matching 9 bases. Germline values: CDR1 MNHNS, CDR2 SASEGT. V lost 7 bases and J lost 5; bases outside the gene matches: 11. The CDR3 spans 15 residues. CDR3 nucleotide sequence: TGTGCCAGCACCCCCCAACAGGGGGCGCGGACTGAAGCTTTCTTT. This codes for CASTPQQGARTEAFF.

The chain carries TRBV7-9 and TRBJ1-2; TRBD1 matches 10 bases. Per germline, CDR1 SEHNR and CDR2 FQNEAQ (reference sequence). Trimming at V came to 5 bases and at J to 2 bases, leaving 2 bases not matched to a gene. This CDR3 spans 14 amino acids. The CDR3 DNA sequence: TGTGCCAGCAGCCGGGACAGGGGAAACTATGGCTACACCTTC. This codes for CASSRDRGNYGYTF.

Of note for this clonotype: At one end the junction does not follow the germline gene, possibly because of a read error. The chain is built from TRBV6-9 and TRBJ2-4; D remains ambiguous. The CDR3 is 11 amino acids. The germline V gene has CDR1 MNHGY and CDR2 SVAAGI. The CDR3 is CASSSPPHSVF. In DNA, the CDR3 is TGTGCCAGCAGTTCTCCCCCCCACTCGGTCTTC.

In this sample, this clonotype turned up a few times. The J gene is TRBJ2-2, the V gene TRBV6-2 or TRBV6-3; D gene unclear. Trimming stripped 4 bases from V and 7 bases from J, with 10 bases between. The CDR3 sequence is 13 residues long. In germline, CDR1 is MNHEY, CDR2 SVGEGT. For the CDR3, the DNA is TGTGCCAGCAGTTCCACGCGACGCGGGGAGCTGTTTTTT. The encoded protein is CASSSTRRGELFF.

The rearrangement uses TRBV29-1 and TRBJ1-2, with D unclear. Germline V gives CDR1 SQVTM, CDR2 ANQGSEA. V dropped 4 bases and J dropped 6 bases, with 9 bases sitting between them. The CDR3 has 11 residues. The CDR3 DNA reads as TGCAGCGTTGCCACCGGGGATGGCTACACCTTC. Amino acid sequence: CSVATGDGYTF.

This clonotype was counted many times. The CDR3 protein is CASSTTGGGTDTQYF. The CDR3 DNA is TGTGCCAGCAGCACAACAGGGGGTGGTACAGATACGCAGTATTTT. The chain has TRBV11-2 and TRBJ2-3; 8 nucleotides align to TRBD1. The V and J ends lost 5 bases and 3 bases, in that order; junction bases with no gene match: 7. Germline assignment: CDR1 SGHAT and CDR2 FQNNGV. The CDR3 is made up of 15 amino acids.